What follows is one TCR beta chain and its context. The antigen remains unidentified. These data belong to a study of beta chain features in type 1 diabetes. Study background: Investigators examined 107,917,701 sorted cells across all samples. Study results and limitations: Moderate but significant shortening of TCRB CDR3s was recorded in all four CD4+ subsets from Type 1 diabetes patients. The study found fewer insertions and more deletions at VDJ junctions in type 1 diabetes patients.

Via CD45RO/CCR7/CD25/CD127/CD95/CD27, cells of the CD4+ naive, central memory, regulatory and stem cell-like memory subsets were sorted. The study reverse transcribed the entire isolated RNA, so it sequenced expressed TCRB transcripts. Produced via immunoSEQ multiplex PCR; TCRdb's table is partial and in-frame only. The table includes under 400,000 clones, around a fifth detected once. Germline V CDR1 and CDR2: MGHDK, SYGVNS. CDR3 length: 14 amino acids. The V and J ends lost 5 bases and 3 bases respectively, with 10 bases between them. The chain links TRBV25-1 to TRBJ2-2; tentatively, D is TRBD1 (5 bases). The sequenced material came from naive CD4+ T cells from blood. The sequence derives from a woman between 18 and 29 years old in good health. The CDR3 loop reads CASSLGVDTGELFF. Written as DNA, the CDR3 is TGTGCCAGCAGTCTAGGGGTCGACACCGGGGAGCTGTTTTTT.